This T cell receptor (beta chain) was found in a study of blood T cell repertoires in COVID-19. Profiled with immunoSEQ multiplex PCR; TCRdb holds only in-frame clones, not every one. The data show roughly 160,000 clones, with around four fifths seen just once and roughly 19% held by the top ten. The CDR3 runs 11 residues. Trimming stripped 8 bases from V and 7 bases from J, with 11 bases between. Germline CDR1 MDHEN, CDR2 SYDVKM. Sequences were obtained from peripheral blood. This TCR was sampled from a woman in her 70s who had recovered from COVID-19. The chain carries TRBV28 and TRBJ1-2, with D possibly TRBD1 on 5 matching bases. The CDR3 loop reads CASGGTFGYTF. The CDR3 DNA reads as TGTGCCAGCGGAGGGACGTTTGGCTACACCTTC.